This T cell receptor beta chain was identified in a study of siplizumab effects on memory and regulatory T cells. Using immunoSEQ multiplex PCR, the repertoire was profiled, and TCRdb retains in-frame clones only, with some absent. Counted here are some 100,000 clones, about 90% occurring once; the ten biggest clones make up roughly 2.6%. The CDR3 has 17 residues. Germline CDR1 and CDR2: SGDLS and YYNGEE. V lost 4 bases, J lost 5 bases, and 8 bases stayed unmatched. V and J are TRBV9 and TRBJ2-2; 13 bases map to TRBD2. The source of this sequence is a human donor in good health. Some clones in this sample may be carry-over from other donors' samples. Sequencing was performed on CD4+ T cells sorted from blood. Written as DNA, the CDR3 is TGTGCCAGCAGCTCTCGGACTAGCGGGAGCTGGACCGGGGAGCTGTTTTTT. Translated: CASSSRTSGSWTGELFF.